These 32 T cell receptor beta chains came from one sample sequenced in a study of PD-1 blockade in mismatch repair-deficient tumors. Method: immunoSEQ multiplex PCR; TCRdb's copy keeps in-frame clones and lacks some. The sample records 90,000 to 120,000 clones, 70% to 85% being singletons. Here the sequenced sample was peripheral blood, taken approximately 35 weeks after starting pembrolizumab. All receptors derive from an adult with mismatch repair-deficient cancer.

The chain is built from TRBV29-1 and TRBJ1-4; 7 bases line up with TRBD1. Per the germline V gene, CDR1 is SQVTM and CDR2 is ANQGSEA. J gave up 4 bases and V 6 bases, and 5 bases lay outside the gene matches. CDR3 length: 13 residues. CDR3 DNA: TGCAGCGTCTGGACAGGCCGTAATGAAAAACTGTTTTTT. Its protein product is CSVWTGRNEKLFF. The variable domain in full, completed from reference TRBV29-1 and TRBJ1-4, reads SAVISQKPSRDICQRGTSLTIQCQVDSQVTMMFWYRQQPGQSLTLIATANQGSEATYESGFVIDKFPISRPNLTFSTLTVSNMSPEDSSIYLCSVWTGRNEKLFFGSGTQLSVL.

The rearrangement joins TRBV7-8 to TRBJ2-7; D unclear. Germline-derived CDR1 and CDR2 are SGHVS and FQNEAQ. CDR3 length equals 12 residues. V shed 5 bases and J shed 4 bases, with 9 bases lying between them. CDR3 bases: TGTGCCAGCAGCCTTATCAAATACGAGCAGTACTTC. Translation gives CASSLIKYEQYF.

The chain employs TRBV2 and TRBJ1-1, with TRBD1 matching 8 bases. This CDR3 contains 17 residues. CDR1 is SNHLY and CDR2 is FYNNEI in the germline V gene. Trimming at V came to 0 bases and at J to 1 base, leaving 7 bases not matched to a gene. Here the CDR3 reads CASSEANVGQGNTEAFF. CDR3 sequence (DNA): TGTGCCAGCAGTGAAGCAAATGTCGGACAGGGGAACACTGAAGCTTTCTTT.

The chain joins TRBV11-3 to TRBJ2-1; TRBD2 aligns across 8 bases. V shed 5 bases, J shed 0 bases, and the junction held 6 bases outside the gene matches. The CDR3 spans 16 residues. From germline, CDR1 is SGHNT and CDR2 YENEEA. This chain's CDR3 is CASSQRSGSSYNEQFF. The DNA of the CDR3 is TGTGCCAGCAGCCAGCGGAGCGGGAGCTCCTACAATGAGCAGTTCTTC.

The count of this clone is one. J is TRBJ2-7 and V is TRBV29-1; a weak D match, TRBD2 (6 bases). Trimming removed 5 bases from V and 6 bases from J, with 17 bases in between. CDR1 and CDR2 from the germline V gene are SQVTM and ANQGSEA. This CDR3 comprises 13 residues. CDR3 sequence (DNA): TGCAGCGTTCGGACCGCGGGGTTAGTCGAGCAGTACTTC. Protein sequence: CSVRTAGLVEQYF.

CDR3 nucleotide sequence: TGTGCCATCAGTGGGTTCTCGACGGTGAACACTGAAGCTTTCTTT. Its protein product is CAISGFSTVNTEAFF. This rearrangement joins TRBV10-3 to TRBJ1-1; D unresolved. The CDR3 runs to 15 residues. Trimming shortened V by 4 bases and J by 0 bases, and 12 bases separated the two germline ends. The V gene's germline CDR1 is ENHRY and CDR2 SYGVKD.

The CDR3 is CASSLVGDLQETQYF. The CDR3 DNA sequence: TGTGCCAGCAGCTTAGTAGGGGACCTCCAAGAGACCCAGTACTTC. This rearrangement joins TRBV7-8 to TRBJ2-5, with D perhaps assigned TRBD1 or TRBD2 (5 bases each). CDR3 length: 15 amino acids. Germline V CDR1 and CDR2: SGHVS, FQNEAQ. V dropped 1 base and J dropped 1 base, with 10 bases sitting between them.

J is TRBJ2-3 and V is TRBV30, with 8 bases that match TRBD2. V shed 2 bases and J 2 bases; nucleotides not matched to a gene: 6. The CDR3 totals 15 residues. CDR1 GTSNPN and CDR2 SVGIG come from the germline V gene (reference sequence). The CDR3, as DNA: TGTGCCTGGAGTAGCGGGAGACGTAACACAGATACGCAGTATTTT. Its protein is CAWSSGRRNTDTQYF.

This clone appeared once. The chain couples TRBV6-1 to TRBJ1-5; D unresolved. The CDR3 contains 15 residues. Germline V lookup: CDR1 MNHNS, CDR2 SASEGT. V lost 0 bases and J 0 bases, leaving 6 bases between the germline ends. The CDR3 loop reads CASSEAGHSNQPQHF. In nucleotides, the CDR3 is TGTGCCAGCAGTGAAGCGGGTCATAGCAATCAGCCCCAGCATTTT.

This chain joins TRBV7-2 and TRBJ2-7; TRBD2 matches 11 bases. V lost 1 base, J lost 7 bases, and 6 bases stayed unmatched. This CDR3 spans 15 amino acids. Germline V gene sequence: CDR1 SGHTA, CDR2 FQGNSA. For the CDR3, the DNA is TGTGCCAGCAGCTTAGTAGCGGGAGGGCCGATTGAGCAGTACTTC. Encoded protein: CASSLVAGGPIEQYF.

The V and J genes are TRBV7-9 and TRBJ2-5; D is ambiguous. CDR1 SEHNR and CDR2 FQNEAQ come from the germline V gene (reference sequence). Trimming cost V 5 bases and J 5 bases, with 9 bases left between them. The CDR3 loop spans 12 amino acids. The CDR3 is CASSLGPETQYF. The CDR3, as DNA: TGTGCCAGCAGCCTCGGGCCGGAGACCCAGTACTTC.

V and J are TRBV10-1 and TRBJ2-3; TRBD2 might be the D (5 bases). The CDR3 length is 14 residues. The germline V gene encodes CDR1 WNHNN and CDR2 SYGVQD (reference sequence). V was cut by 3 bases and J by 5 bases, with 12 bases left in between. The DNA for the CDR3 is TGCGCCAGCAGTGATCATCCCGAGGGAGATACGCAGTATTTT. Encoded protein: CASSDHPEGDTQYF.

This clone turned up a few times. This rearrangement joins TRBV18 to TRBJ2-2, with a weak D call TRBD2 (5 bases). Germline-derived CDR1 and CDR2 are KGHSH and LQKENI. The CDR3 spans 16 residues. Trimming shortened V by 1 base and J by 0 bases, and 9 bases separated the two germline ends. The CDR3 bases are TGTGCCAGCTCACCACGTTCTAGCACGAACACCGGGGAGCTGTTTTTT. This encodes CASSPRSSTNTGELFF. The full variable domain, with the rest looked up from reference TRBV18 and TRBJ2-2, is NAGVMQNPRHLVRRRGQEARLRCSPMKGHSHVYWYRQLPEEGLKFMVYLQKENIIDESGMPKERFSAEFPKEGPSILRIQQVVRGDSAAYFCASSPRSSTNTGELFFGEGSRLTVL.

The V and J genes are TRBV7-9 and TRBJ2-7, with a weak D call TRBD1 (5 bases). Germline V gene sequence: CDR1 SEHNR, CDR2 FQNEAQ (reference sequence). CDR3 length equals 14 residues. V was trimmed by 0 bases and J by 9 bases, leaving 15 bases between them. The CDR3 DNA reads TGTGCCAGCAGCTTAGCCCCGCAGGGTTTGGGGCAGTACTTC. It yields the protein CASSLAPQGLGQYF. Supplemented by reference TRBV7-9 and TRBJ2-7, the full variable domain reads DTGVSQNPRHKITKRGQNVTFRCDPISEHNRLYWYRQTLGQGPEFLTYFQNEAQLEKSRLLSDRFSAERPKGSFSTLEIQRTEQGDSAMYLCASSLAPQGLGQYFGPGTRLTVT.

The genes are TRBV7-9 and TRBJ2-7, with D possibly TRBD2 on 5 matching bases. V gave up 5 bases and J gave up 3 bases, with 8 bases separating them. Looked up from germline, CDR1 is SEHNR and CDR2 is FQNEAQ (reference sequence). This CDR3 region has 12 residues. The CDR3, as DNA: TGTGCCAGCAGCCCCGGGATCTACGAGCAGTACTTC. It yields the protein CASSPGIYEQYF. Together with reference TRBV7-9 and TRBJ2-7, the CDR3 gives the full variable domain: DTGVSQNPRHKITKRGQNVTFRCDPISEHNRLYWYRQTLGQGPEFLTYFQNEAQLEKSRLLSDRFSAERPKGSFSTLEIQRTEQGDSAMYLCASSPGIYEQYFGPGTRLTVT.

V and J are TRBV5-1 and TRBJ2-3; TRBD2 agrees at 7 bases. The germline gives CDR1 SGHRS, CDR2 YFSETQ. V dropped 5 bases and J dropped 4; count of bases not matched to a gene: 16. The CDR3 covers 17 residues. Written as DNA, the CDR3 is TGCGCCAGCAGGTTAGGCTTGGGGGAGGGCCGTCCAGATACGCAGTATTTT. As protein: CASRLGLGEGRPDTQYF. Full variable domain (remainder filled in from reference TRBV5-1 and TRBJ2-3): KAGVTQTPRYLIKTRGQQVTLSCSPISGHRSVSWYQQTPGQGLQFLFEYFSETQRNKGNFPGRFSGRQFSNSRSEMNVSTLELGDSALYLCASRLGLGEGRPDTQYFGPGTRLTVL.

The CDR3 DNA follows: TGTGCCAGCAGTCCGCGACGACTAGCTGAGCAGTACTTC. Its translation is CASSPRRLAEQYF. The chain employs TRBV28 and TRBJ2-7; 7 nucleotides line up with TRBD2. The V and J ends lost 5 bases and 7 bases, in that order; junction bases with no gene match: 8. There are 13 residues in the CDR3. CDR1 MDHEN and CDR2 SYDVKM come from the germline V gene.

This clone turned up a few times. The chain has TRBV5-4 and TRBJ1-2; D is unresolved. With 0 bases removed from V and 8 bases from J, the gap between germline ends came to 8 bases. CDR1 and CDR2 (germline): SGHNT, YYREEE (reference sequence). The CDR3 loop spans 12 amino acids. CDR3 region: CASSLGLNGYTF. For the CDR3, the DNA is TGTGCCAGCAGCTTGGGACTGAACGGCTACACCTTC.

This rearrangement joins TRBV5-1 to TRBJ2-3; TRBD1 is a possible D gene (6 bases). In germline, CDR1 is SGHRS, CDR2 YFSETQ. Trimming stripped 4 bases from V and 1 base from J, with 16 bases between. The length of the CDR3 is 16 residues. Here the CDR3 reads CASSPLGAEGTDTQYF. The CDR3 DNA reads TGCGCCAGCAGCCCCTTGGGGGCAGAGGGCACAGATACGCAGTATTTT.

The V and J genes are TRBV11-3 and TRBJ2-7; 7 bases match TRBD1. The CDR3 is 14 residues long. Germline trimming cut 4 bases from V and 6 bases from J; bases unmatched to any gene: 9. Germline CDR1 is SGHNT and CDR2 is YENEEA. This CDR3 is CASSSPARGFEQYF. CDR3 coding DNA: TGTGCCAGCAGCTCCCCGGCCAGGGGGTTCGAGCAGTACTTC.

This clone occurred once. The chain recombines TRBV19 with TRBJ1-5, with 9 bases fitting TRBD1. The CDR3 is made up of 18 amino acids. Germline V gives CDR1 LNHDA, CDR2 SQIVND (reference sequence). After removal of 11 bases from V and 3 bases from J, the junction contained 20 bases not matched to a gene. CDR3 in DNA: TGTGCCTCAGGGGCATCGGGACAGGGAGGTTTTATCAATCAGCCCCAGCATTTT. Translated: CASGASGQGGFINQPQHF.

This chain uses TRBV9 with TRBJ2-3; D ambiguous. CDR1 is SGDLS and CDR2 is YYNGEE in the germline V gene. The V end was cut by 4 bases, the J end by 2 bases, with 11 bases between. CDR3 length: 14 amino acids. The CDR3 DNA reads TGTGCCAGCAGCCCCCAGAATCCCACAGATACGCAGTATTTT. Its protein product is CASSPQNPTDTQYF.

This chain links TRBV4-3 with TRBJ1-2, with D tentatively TRBD1 (6 bases). The germline CDR1 and CDR2 sequences are LGHNA and YSLEER. The CDR3 covers 16 residues. Trimming took off 0 bases at V and 2 bases at J, with 13 bases between the two ends. The CDR3 DNA reads as TGCGCCAGCAGCCAAGAATCGGGGGGCGGGAACTATGGCTACACCTTC. The encoded protein is CASSQESGGGNYGYTF.

The chain employs TRBV9 and TRBJ2-3, with D perhaps given as TRBD1 or TRBD2 (5 bases each). Trimming shortened V by 2 bases and J by 6 bases, and 13 bases separated the two germline ends. Germline CDR1 reads SGDLS; CDR2 reads YYNGEE. There are 14 residues in the CDR3. CDR3 residues: CASSVTRGADTQYF. CDR3 coding DNA: TGTGCCAGCAGCGTGACGAGGGGAGCGGATACGCAGTATTTT.

This clone was seen a handful of times. The chain recombines TRBV19 with TRBJ1-5; D not resolved. The CDR3 spans 13 residues. Trimming left V 3 bases short and J 1 base short, with 4 bases between. The germline gives CDR1 LNHDA, CDR2 SQIVND (reference sequence). Written as DNA, the CDR3 is TGTGCCAGTAGTATGGGGAGCAATCAGCCCCAGCATTTT. As protein: CASSMGSNQPQHF.

The CDR3: CASSLDRRSGNTIYF. In DNA, the CDR3 is TGCGCCAGCAGCTTGGACCGCCGCTCTGGAAACACCATATATTTT. This rearrangement joins TRBV5-1 to TRBJ1-3; D uncertain. V lost 0 bases and J lost 0, with 7 bases in between. Germline V gene lookup returns CDR1 SGHRS and CDR2 YFSETQ. CDR3 length: 15 residues.

The rearrangement joins TRBV6-1 to TRBJ2-5, with D unresolved. Germline V CDR1 and CDR2: MNHNS, SASEGT. Between the trimmed V and J ends, which lost 1 base and 4 bases, there was a span of 10 bases. The CDR3 covers 14 residues. CDR3 amino acids: CASSEVLGGETQYF. The DNA of the CDR3 is TGTGCCAGCAGTGAAGTCCTCGGCGGAGAGACCCAGTACTTC.

J is TRBJ1-2 and V is TRBV5-6; D possibly corresponds to TRBD1 (6 bases). CDR3 length: 14 amino acids. Germline V gives CDR1 SGHDT, CDR2 YYEEEE. V was pared by 4 bases and J by 4 bases, with 14 bases between. This CDR3 is CASSTGTMAYGYTF. Written as DNA, the CDR3 is TGTGCCAGCAGCACAGGGACGATGGCCTATGGCTACACCTTC.

The table lists this clone with a few counts. The chain couples TRBV4-1 to TRBJ1-4; D gene uncertain. This CDR3 contains 13 residues. CDR1 and CDR2 from the germline V gene are MGHRA and YSYEKL. The germline V and J ends were trimmed by 1 base and 15 bases, with 15 bases remaining between them. CDR3 residues: CASSQAVGGSMFF. The CDR3 DNA reads TGCGCCAGCAGCCAAGCGGTAGGAGGGAGCATGTTTTTT.

This sequence joins TRBV19 and TRBJ2-7, with D perhaps assigned TRBD1 or TRBD2 (5 bases each). The CDR3 has 15 residues. Germline V lookup: CDR1 LNHDA, CDR2 SQIVND (reference sequence). With 3 bases removed from V and 2 bases from J, the gap between germline ends came to 14 bases. The CDR3 sequence is CASSIRQTGAYEQYF. Written as DNA, the CDR3 is TGTGCCAGTAGTATCCGACAGACCGGGGCCTACGAGCAGTACTTC.

This rearrangement joins TRBV6-6 to TRBJ2-1; perhaps TRBD1 as D (5 bases). Germline-derived CDR1 and CDR2 are MNHNY and SVGAGI (reference sequence). This CDR3 contains 13 residues. V was cut by 3 bases and J by 5 bases, with 8 bases left in between. The CDR3 here is CASSYGANNEQFF. CDR3 sequence (DNA): TGTGCCAGCAGTTATGGGGCCAACAATGAGCAGTTCTTC.

This chain links TRBV9 with TRBJ2-1, with 8 bases identical to TRBD2. This CDR3 has 15 residues. The germline V gene has CDR1 SGDLS and CDR2 YYNGEE. The junction had 2 bases not matched to a gene; V was cut back by 0 bases and J by 3 bases. In DNA form, the CDR3 reads TGTGCCAGCAGCGTAGAAGCGGGAGACTACAATGAGCAGTTCTTC. This codes for CASSVEAGDYNEQFF. Variable domain in full (rest from reference TRBV9 and TRBJ2-1): DSGVTQTPKHLITATGQRVTLRCSPRSGDLSVYWYQQSLDQGLQFLIQYYNGEERAKGNILERFSAQQFPDLHSELNLSSLELGDSALYFCASSVEAGDYNEQFFGPGTRLTVL.